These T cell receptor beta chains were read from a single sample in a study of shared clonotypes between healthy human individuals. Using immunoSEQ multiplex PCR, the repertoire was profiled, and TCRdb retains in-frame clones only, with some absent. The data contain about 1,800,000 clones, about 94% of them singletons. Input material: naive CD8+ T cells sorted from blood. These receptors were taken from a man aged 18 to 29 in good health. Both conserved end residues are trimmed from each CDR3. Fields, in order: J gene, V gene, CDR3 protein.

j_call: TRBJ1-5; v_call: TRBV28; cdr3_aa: ASSLVDANQPQH
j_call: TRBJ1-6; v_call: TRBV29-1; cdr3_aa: SVEDRGQGFYNSPLH
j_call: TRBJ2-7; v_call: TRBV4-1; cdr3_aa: ASSQHREQY
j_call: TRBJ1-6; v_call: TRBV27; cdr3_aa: ASSSSSILGRGRSPLH
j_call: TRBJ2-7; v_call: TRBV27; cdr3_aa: ASSSNRGTFGGDSYEQY
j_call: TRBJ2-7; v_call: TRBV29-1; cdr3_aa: SVEGDGTGPYEQY
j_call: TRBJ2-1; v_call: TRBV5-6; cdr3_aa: ASSSGGPYNEQF
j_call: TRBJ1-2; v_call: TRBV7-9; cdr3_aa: ASSGQGQPNYGYT
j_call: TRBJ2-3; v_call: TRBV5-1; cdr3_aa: ASSFGLADTDTQY
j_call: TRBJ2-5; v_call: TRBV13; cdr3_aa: ASSPTDQETQY
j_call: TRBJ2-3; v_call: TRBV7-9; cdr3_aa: ASSLATGRATDTQY
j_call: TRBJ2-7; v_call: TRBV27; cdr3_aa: ASSSLAGPPYEQY
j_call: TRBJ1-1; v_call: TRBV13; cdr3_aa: ASRAGTAEAF